A single sample gave rise to the 16 T cell receptor beta chains below, sequenced in a study of T cells in localized non-small cell lung cancer (TCRdb year 2020). Library creation used the immunoSEQ multiplex PCR assay. In TCRdb, the immuneACCESS table is reduced to in-frame sequences with V and J assigned. These tables do not hold every clone; where another copy was compared, an unresolved V gene accounts for under half, and the others remain unexplained. This sample lists around 41,000 clones; 75% to 85% were detected once. The biggest ten clones account for almost 8% of the sample. This specimen consisted of PBMCs, obtained before any cancer treatment. Receptor source: a man aged 35 to 69 with stage II lung adenocarcinoma.

The chain combines TRBV14 with TRBJ1-4, with D maybe TRBD1 (5 bases). The length of the CDR3 is 18 residues. The germline CDR1 and CDR2 sequences are SGHDN and FVKESK. V shed 0 bases and J shed 8 bases, with 22 bases lying between them. DNA of the CDR3: TGTGCCAGCAGCCAAGATCGGAGGGGTGCCCGGGTTGGAGAAAAACTGTTTTTT. Translated, it gives CASSQDRRGARVGEKLFF.

The chain is built from TRBV27 and TRBJ2-2, with a possible D match to TRBD1 (6 bases). V lost 5 bases and J lost 6, with 10 bases in between. Germline CDR1 MNHEY, CDR2 SMNVEV (reference sequence). The CDR3 runs to 13 residues. In DNA form, the CDR3 reads TGTGCCAGCAGTCTACAGGGTCCCGGGGAGCTGTTTTTT. Translated, it gives CASSLQGPGELFF.

The V gene is TRBV28, the J gene TRBJ1-5, with no clear D. Trimming shortened V by 7 bases and J by 0 bases, and 13 bases separated the two germline ends. Germline-derived CDR1 and CDR2 are MDHEN and SYDVKM. The CDR3 is 15 amino acids. This CDR3 reads CASKRGLYSNQPQHF. CDR3 DNA sequence: TGTGCCAGCAAGAGAGGACTTTATAGCAATCAGCCCCAGCATTTT.

The chain recombines TRBV11-2 with TRBJ2-5, with D maybe TRBD2 (7 bases). CDR1 SGHAT and CDR2 FQNNGV come from the germline V gene. This CDR3 region has 15 residues. V lost 8 bases, J lost 4 bases, and 20 bases lay in between. CDR3: CASAGGGERAETQYF. The CDR3 DNA follows: TGTGCCAGCGCTGGGGGGGGCGAGAGGGCAGAGACCCAGTACTTC.

The CDR3 protein is CASSRVVGDGAQYF. Here the CDR3 DNA reads TGTGCCAGCAGTCGGGTAGTTGGGGATGGGGCCCAGTACTTC. The chain combines TRBV6-5 with TRBJ2-5, with D hard to call. Trimming removed 5 bases at V and 9 bases at J, with 19 bases between. Germline CDR1 reads MNHEY; CDR2 reads SVGAGI. This CDR3 has 14 residues.

J is TRBJ2-7 and V is TRBV7-8; 7 positions agree with TRBD1. This CDR3 has 15 amino acids. Germline CDR1 and CDR2: SGHVS and FQNEAQ. V lost 1 base to trimming and J lost 7 bases; unmatched junction nucleotides: 10. The CDR3 nucleotides are TGTGCCAGCAGCTTAGATGGGACAGCGTTGCGGGAGCAGTACTTC. It encodes CASSLDGTALREQYF. Full variable domain (missing parts from reference TRBV7-8 and TRBJ2-7): GAGVSQSPRYKVAKRGQDVALRCDPISGHVSLFWYQQALGQGPEFLTYFQNEAQLDKSGLPSDRFFAERPEGSVSTLKIQRTQQEDSAVYLCASSLDGTALREQYFGPGTRLTVT.

The rearrangement uses TRBV10-3 and TRBJ2-7, with 9 bases aligning to TRBD1. Unmatched junction bases numbered 14, after V lost 4 bases and J lost 1 base. The CDR3 covers 18 residues. CDR1 and CDR2 from the germline V gene are ENHRY and SYGVKD. CDR3 residues: CAISGPSGSGTGSYEQYF. Here the CDR3 DNA reads TGTGCCATCAGTGGGCCCTCCGGGTCCGGGACAGGGTCCTACGAGCAGTACTTC.

CDR3 DNA sequence: TGTGCCAGCTCCCCGGTCCGGGACAGGGGCGGAAAACTGTTTTTT. This sequence encodes CASSPVRDRGGKLFF. The V and J genes are TRBV28 and TRBJ1-4, with 10 nucleotides matching TRBD1. Germline V gene sequence: CDR1 MDHEN, CDR2 SYDVKM. The CDR3 has 15 amino acids. Trimming removed 8 bases from V and 10 bases from J; junction bases left unmatched: 13.

This chain connects TRBV5-1 to TRBJ2-6, with D unclear. V was clipped by 0 bases and J by 0 bases, with 13 bases between them. The germline gives CDR1 SGHRS, CDR2 YFSETQ. The CDR3 is made up of 18 amino acids. CDR3 bases: TGCGCCAGCAGCTTGGATAGGGCACACCTCTCTGGGGCCAACGTCCTGACTTTC. Amino acids: CASSLDRAHLSGANVLTF. The full variable domain, its missing parts supplied by reference TRBV5-1 and TRBJ2-6, is KAGVTQTPRYLIKTRGQQVTLSCSPISGHRSVSWYQQTPGQGLQFLFEYFSETQRNKGNFPGRFSGRQFSNSRSEMNVSTLELGDSALYLCASSLDRAHLSGANVLTFGAGSRLTVL.

This clone was recorded once. The chain carries TRBV19 and TRBJ2-7; D unclear. Germline V gene sequence: CDR1 LNHDA, CDR2 SQIVND (reference sequence). This CDR3 spans 12 amino acids. V lost 6 bases and J lost 3, with 9 bases in between. The CDR3 spells CASRGPFYEQYF. The CDR3 bases are TGTGCCAGTAGAGGCCCCTTCTACGAGCAGTACTTC.

The chain couples TRBV27 to TRBJ1-1, with D unclear. CDR3 length equals 13 residues. The germline V and J ends were trimmed by 6 bases and 3 bases, with 11 bases remaining between them. The germline V gene has CDR1 MNHEY and CDR2 SMNVEV (reference sequence). The CDR3 here is CASRNKLDTEAFF. The DNA for the CDR3 is TGTGCCAGCAGGAACAAGCTCGACACTGAAGCTTTCTTT.

V gene TRBV28 combines with J gene TRBJ2-1; 14 nucleotides line up with TRBD2. The CDR3 has 19 amino acids. The ends lost 4 bases at V and 0 bases at J; junction bases unmatched: 8. The V gene's germline CDR1 is MDHEN and CDR2 SYDVKM. The CDR3 loop reads CASSSTSGRASSSYNEQFF. The CDR3 nucleotides read TGTGCCAGCAGTTCGACTAGCGGGAGGGCTTCGAGCTCCTACAATGAGCAGTTCTTC.

The rearrangement links TRBV6-5 to TRBJ2-1, with 7 bases lining up with TRBD2. This CDR3 is 13 amino acids long. V dropped 6 bases and J dropped 7; count of bases not matched to a gene: 6. The V gene's germline CDR1 is MNHEY and CDR2 SVGAGI. CDR3 bases: TGTGCCAGCAGCGGGAGGACCCTTAATGAGCAGTTCTTC. Protein product: CASSGRTLNEQFF.

The chain is built from TRBV5-1 and TRBJ1-3; 9 nucleotides match TRBD1. There are 16 residues in the CDR3. The junction had 8 bases not matched to a gene; V was cut back by 4 bases and J by 3 bases. Germline CDR1 reads SGHRS; CDR2 reads YFSETQ. The CDR3 loop reads CASSPHGQGFGNTIYF. In DNA, the CDR3 is TGCGCCAGCAGCCCGCACGGACAGGGGTTTGGAAACACCATATATTTT.

CDR3 region: CASSLDRAPYEQYF. The CDR3 DNA is TGCGCCAGCAGCTTGGATAGGGCGCCCTACGAGCAGTACTTC. The chain uses TRBV5-1 and TRBJ2-7; no reliable D call. CDR1 and CDR2 from the germline V gene are SGHRS and YFSETQ. V lost 0 bases to trimming and J lost 2 bases, with 9 bases between them. The CDR3 runs 14 residues.

The chain employs TRBV4-1 and TRBJ2-1; the match to TRBD1 covers 7 bases. Trimming removed 4 bases from V and 1 base from J; junction bases left unmatched: 4. The CDR3 sequence is 15 residues long. Germline lookup yields CDR1 MGHRA and CDR2 YSYEKL. CDR3 DNA sequence: TGCGCCAGCAGCCTGGGGACAGAATCCTACAATGAGCAGTTCTTC. Translating gives CASSLGTESYNEQFF.